This T cell receptor beta chain was observed in a study of glioma-infiltrating T cells after dendritic cell vaccination. Overall study: Dendritic cell vaccination trial patients had either newly diagnosed or recurrent glioblastoma. Findings and caveats of the study: Only a small number of patients had complete blood and tumor samples.

The primer mix had 60 V beta and 13 J beta primers. Profiling relied on immunoSEQ multiplex PCR, and the TCRdb table lists in-frame clones only, not all of them. The repertoire holds 100,000 or so clones, 75% to 90% seen once, with 4.5% to 5.5% in the top ten. A word on this clone: Antigen unknown.

Time point: after dendritic cell vaccination, including at tumor progression/relapse. Patients had residual fresh-frozen tumor tissue and more than two years of survival data. This CDR3 contains 15 residues. Germline V CDR1 and CDR2: MNHNS, SASEGT. V dropped 5 bases and J dropped 2 bases, with 15 bases sitting between them. Sequencing was performed on blood, taken after dendritic cell vaccination. The sequence came from a human donor with glioblastoma. The chain joins TRBV6-1 to TRBJ1-2, with D perhaps TRBD1 (6 bases). Written as DNA, the CDR3 is TGTGCCAGCAGTAAAACAGGGTTAACCAACTATGGCTACACCTTC. This codes for CASSKTGLTNYGYTF.